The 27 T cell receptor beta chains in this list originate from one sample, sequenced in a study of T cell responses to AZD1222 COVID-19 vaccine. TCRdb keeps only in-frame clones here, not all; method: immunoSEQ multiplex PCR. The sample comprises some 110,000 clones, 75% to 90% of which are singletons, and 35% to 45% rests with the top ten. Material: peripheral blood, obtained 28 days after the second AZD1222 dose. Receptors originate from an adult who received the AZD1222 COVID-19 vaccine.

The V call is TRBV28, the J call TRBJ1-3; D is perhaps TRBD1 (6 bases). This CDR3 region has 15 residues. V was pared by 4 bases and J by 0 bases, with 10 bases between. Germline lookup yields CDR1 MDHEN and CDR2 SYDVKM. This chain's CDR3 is CASSYRDHSGNTIYF. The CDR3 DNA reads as TGTGCCAGCAGTTACAGGGATCACTCTGGAAACACCATATATTTT.

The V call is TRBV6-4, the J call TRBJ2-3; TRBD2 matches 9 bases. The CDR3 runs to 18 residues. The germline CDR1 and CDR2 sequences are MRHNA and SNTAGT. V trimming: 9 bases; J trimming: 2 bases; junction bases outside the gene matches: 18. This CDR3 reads CARAILGGSGSITDTQYF. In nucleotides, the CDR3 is TGTGCCAGAGCCATTTTAGGGGGTAGCGGGAGTATCACAGATACGCAGTATTTT.

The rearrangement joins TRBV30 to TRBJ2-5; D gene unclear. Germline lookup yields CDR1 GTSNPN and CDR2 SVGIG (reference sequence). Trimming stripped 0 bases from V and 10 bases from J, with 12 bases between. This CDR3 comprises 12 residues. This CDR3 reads CAWSVHPRGQYF. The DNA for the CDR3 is TGTGCCTGGAGTGTACACCCCCGAGGCCAGTACTTC.

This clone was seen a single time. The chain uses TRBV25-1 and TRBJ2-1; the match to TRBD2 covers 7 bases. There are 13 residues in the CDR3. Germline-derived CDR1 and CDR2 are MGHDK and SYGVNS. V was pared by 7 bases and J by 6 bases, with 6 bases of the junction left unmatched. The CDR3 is CASKEGGSNEQFF. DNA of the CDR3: TGTGCCAGCAAAGAGGGAGGGAGCAATGAGCAGTTCTTC.

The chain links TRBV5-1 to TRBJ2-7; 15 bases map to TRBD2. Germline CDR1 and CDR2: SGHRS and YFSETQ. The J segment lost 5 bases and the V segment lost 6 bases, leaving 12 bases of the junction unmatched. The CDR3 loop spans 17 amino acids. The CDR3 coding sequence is TGCGCCAGCACCCCGCCAGGGACTAGCGGGGGGCTCCACGAGCAGTACTTC. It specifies CASTPPGTSGGLHEQYF.

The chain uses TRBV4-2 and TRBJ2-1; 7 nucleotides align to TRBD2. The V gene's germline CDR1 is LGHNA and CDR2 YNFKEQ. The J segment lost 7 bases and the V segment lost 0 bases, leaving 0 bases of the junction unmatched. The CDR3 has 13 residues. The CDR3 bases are TGTGCCAGCAGCCAAGAGGGGGGGAATGAGCAGTTCTTC. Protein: CASSQEGGNEQFF.

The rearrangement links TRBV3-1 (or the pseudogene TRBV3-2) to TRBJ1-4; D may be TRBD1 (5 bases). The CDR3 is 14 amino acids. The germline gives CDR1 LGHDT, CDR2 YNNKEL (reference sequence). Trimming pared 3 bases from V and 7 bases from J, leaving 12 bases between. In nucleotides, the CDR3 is TGTGCCAGCAGCCATCAGGGTGGGGCTGAAAAACTGTTTTTT. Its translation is CASSHQGGAEKLFF.

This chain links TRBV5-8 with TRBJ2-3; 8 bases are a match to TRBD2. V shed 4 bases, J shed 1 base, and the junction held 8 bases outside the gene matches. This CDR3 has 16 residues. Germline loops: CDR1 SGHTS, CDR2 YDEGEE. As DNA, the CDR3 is TGTGCCAGCAGCCGCGCCGGGGGGGCGGGCACAGATACGCAGTATTTT. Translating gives CASSRAGGAGTDTQYF.

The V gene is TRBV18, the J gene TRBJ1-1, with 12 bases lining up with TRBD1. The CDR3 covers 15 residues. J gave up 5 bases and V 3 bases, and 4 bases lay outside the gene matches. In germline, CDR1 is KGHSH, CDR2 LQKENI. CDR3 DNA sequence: TGTGCCAGCTCACCTACGGGACAGGGGGCTACTGAAGCTTTCTTT. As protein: CASSPTGQGATEAFF.

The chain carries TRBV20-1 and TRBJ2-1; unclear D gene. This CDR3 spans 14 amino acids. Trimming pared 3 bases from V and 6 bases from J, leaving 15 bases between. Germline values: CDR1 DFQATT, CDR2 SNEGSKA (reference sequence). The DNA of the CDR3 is TGCAGTGCTAGTACGTACTCCTTGTCCAATGAGCAGTTCTTC. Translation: CSASTYSLSNEQFF.

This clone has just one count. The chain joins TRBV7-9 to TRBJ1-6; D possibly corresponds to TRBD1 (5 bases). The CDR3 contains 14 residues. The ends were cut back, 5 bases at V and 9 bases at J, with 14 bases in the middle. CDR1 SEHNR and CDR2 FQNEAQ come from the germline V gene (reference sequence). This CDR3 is CASSPERGTSPLHF. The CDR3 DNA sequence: TGTGCCAGCAGCCCCGAGCGGGGGACTTCACCCCTCCACTTT.

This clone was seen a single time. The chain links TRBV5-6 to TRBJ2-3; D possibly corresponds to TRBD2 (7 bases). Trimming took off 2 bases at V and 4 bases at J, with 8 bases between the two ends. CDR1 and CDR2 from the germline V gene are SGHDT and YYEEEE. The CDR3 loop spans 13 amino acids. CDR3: CASSLGGADTQYF. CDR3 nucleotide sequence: TGTGCCAGCAGCTTAGGGGGGGCAGATACGCAGTATTTT.

The CDR3 loop is CASSYGGSYEQYF. The DNA for the CDR3 is TGTGCCAGCAGTTACGGCGGCTCCTACGAGCAGTACTTC. The chain carries TRBV27 and TRBJ2-7; no definite D call. Deletions cut 4 bases from V and 0 bases from J, with 7 bases between. This CDR3 contains 13 residues. CDR1 and CDR2 from the germline V gene are MNHEY and SMNVEV (reference sequence).

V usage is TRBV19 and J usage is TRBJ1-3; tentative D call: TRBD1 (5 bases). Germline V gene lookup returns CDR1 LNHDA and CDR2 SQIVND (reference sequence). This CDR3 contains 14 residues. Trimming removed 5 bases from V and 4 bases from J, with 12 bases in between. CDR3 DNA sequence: TGTGCCAGTAGTCTAGGGGATTTCGGAAACACCATATATTTT. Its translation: CASSLGDFGNTIYF. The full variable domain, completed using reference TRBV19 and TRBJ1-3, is DGGITQSPKYLFRKEGQNVTLSCEQNLNHDAMYWYRQDPGQGLRLIYYSQIVNDFQKGDIAEGYSVSREKKESFPLTVTSAQKNPTAFYLCASSLGDFGNTIYFGEGSWLTVV.

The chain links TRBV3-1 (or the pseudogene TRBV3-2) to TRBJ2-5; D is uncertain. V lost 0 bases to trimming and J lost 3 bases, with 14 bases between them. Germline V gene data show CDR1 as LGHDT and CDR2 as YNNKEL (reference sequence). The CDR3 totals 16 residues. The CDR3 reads CASSQEGFLGKETQYF. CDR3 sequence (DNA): TGTGCCAGCAGCCAAGAAGGATTCCTGGGGAAAGAGACCCAGTACTTC.

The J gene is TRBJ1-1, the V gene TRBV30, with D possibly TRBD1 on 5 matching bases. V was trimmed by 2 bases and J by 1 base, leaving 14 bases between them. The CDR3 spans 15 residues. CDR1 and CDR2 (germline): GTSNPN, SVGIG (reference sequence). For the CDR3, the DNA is TGTGCCTGGAGTCGGCAGGGATCTCCGAACACTGAAGCTTTCTTT. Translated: CAWSRQGSPNTEAFF.

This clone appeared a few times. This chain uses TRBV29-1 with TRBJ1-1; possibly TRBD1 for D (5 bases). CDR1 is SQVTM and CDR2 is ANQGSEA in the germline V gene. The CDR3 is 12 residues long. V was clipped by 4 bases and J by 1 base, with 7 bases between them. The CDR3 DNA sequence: TGCAGCGTTGGGCAGGGGAACACTGAAGCTTTCTTT. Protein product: CSVGQGNTEAFF. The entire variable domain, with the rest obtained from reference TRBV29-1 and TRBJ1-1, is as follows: SAVISQKPSRDICQRGTSLTIQCQVDSQVTMMFWYRQQPGQSLTLIATANQGSEATYESGFVIDKFPISRPNLTFSTLTVSNMSPEDSSIYLCSVGQGNTEAFFGQGTRLTVV.

The CDR3 coding sequence is TGTGGAGAGAGGGGCAACACTGAAGCTTTCTTT. Protein sequence: CGERGNTEAFF. This sequence joins TRBV6-5 and TRBJ1-1, with D possibly being TRBD1 (5 bases). The V gene's germline CDR1 is MNHEY and CDR2 SVGAGI. This CDR3 comprises 11 residues.

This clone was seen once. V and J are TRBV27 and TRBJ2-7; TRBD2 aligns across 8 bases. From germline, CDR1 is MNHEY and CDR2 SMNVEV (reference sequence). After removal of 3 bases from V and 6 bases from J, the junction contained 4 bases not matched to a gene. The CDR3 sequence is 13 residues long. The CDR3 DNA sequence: TGTGCCAGCAGTTTTAGCGGGAAGCCCGAGCAGTACTTC. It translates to CASSFSGKPEQYF.

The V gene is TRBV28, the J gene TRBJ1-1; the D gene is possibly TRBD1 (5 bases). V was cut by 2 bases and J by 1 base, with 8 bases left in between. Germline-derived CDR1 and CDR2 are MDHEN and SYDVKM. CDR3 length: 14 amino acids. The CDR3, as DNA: TGTGCCAGCAGTTTAGGACACTCGAACACTGAAGCTTTCTTT. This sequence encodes CASSLGHSNTEAFF. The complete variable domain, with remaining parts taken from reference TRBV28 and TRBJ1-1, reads DVKVTQSSRYLVKRTGEKVFLECVQDMDHENMFWYRQDPGLGLRLIYFSYDVKMKEKGDIPEGYSVSREKKERFSLILESASTNQTSMYLCASSLGHSNTEAFFGQGTRLTVV.

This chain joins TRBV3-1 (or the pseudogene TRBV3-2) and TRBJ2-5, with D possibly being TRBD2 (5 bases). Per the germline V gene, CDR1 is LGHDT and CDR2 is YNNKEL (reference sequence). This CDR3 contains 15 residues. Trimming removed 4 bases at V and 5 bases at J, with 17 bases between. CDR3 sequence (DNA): TGTGCCAGCAGCCCCAGATCTGTACTAGTCGAGACCCAGTACTTC. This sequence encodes CASSPRSVLVETQYF.

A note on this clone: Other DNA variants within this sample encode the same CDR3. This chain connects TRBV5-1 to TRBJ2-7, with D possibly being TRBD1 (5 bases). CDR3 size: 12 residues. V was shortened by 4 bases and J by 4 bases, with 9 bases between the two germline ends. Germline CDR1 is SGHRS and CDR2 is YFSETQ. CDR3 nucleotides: TGCGCCAGCAGCGGGCAGGGATACGAGCAGTACTTC. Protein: CASSGQGYEQYF.

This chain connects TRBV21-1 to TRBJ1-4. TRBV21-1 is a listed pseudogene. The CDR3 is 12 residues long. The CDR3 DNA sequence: TGTGCCGAAAGGAGGGGAAATGAAAAACTGTTTTTT. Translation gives CAERRGNEKLFF.

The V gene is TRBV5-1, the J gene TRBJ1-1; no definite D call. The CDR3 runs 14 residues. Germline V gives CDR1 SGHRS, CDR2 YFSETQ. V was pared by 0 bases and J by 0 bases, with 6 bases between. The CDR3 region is CASSLAQLNTEAFF. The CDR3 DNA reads TGCGCCAGCAGCTTGGCTCAGCTGAACACTGAAGCTTTCTTT.

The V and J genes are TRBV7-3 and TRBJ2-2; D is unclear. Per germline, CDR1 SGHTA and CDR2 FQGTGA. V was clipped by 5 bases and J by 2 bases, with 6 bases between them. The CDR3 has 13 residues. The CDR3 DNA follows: TGTGCCAGCAGCGTGACAAACACCGGGGAGCTGTTTTTT. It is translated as CASSVTNTGELFF. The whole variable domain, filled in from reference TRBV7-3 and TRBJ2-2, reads GAGVSQTPSNKVTEKGKYVELRCDPISGHTALYWYRQSLGQGPEFLIYFQGTGAADDSGLPNDRFFAVRPEGSVSTLKIQRTERGDSAVYLCASSVTNTGELFFGEGSRLTVL.

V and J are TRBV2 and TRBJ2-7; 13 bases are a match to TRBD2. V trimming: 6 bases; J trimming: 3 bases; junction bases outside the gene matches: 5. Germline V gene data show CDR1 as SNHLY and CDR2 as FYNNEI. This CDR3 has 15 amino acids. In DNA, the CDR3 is TGTGCCAGCAGCCGCGGGACTAGCGGGATCTACGAGCAGTACTTC. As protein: CASSRGTSGIYEQYF.

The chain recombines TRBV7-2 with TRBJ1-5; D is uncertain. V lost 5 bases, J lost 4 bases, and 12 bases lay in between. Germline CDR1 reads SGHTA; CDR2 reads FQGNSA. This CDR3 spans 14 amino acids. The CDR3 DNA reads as TGTGCCAGCAGCCTTGACGTCCAAAATCAGCCCCAGCATTTT. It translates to CASSLDVQNQPQHF.